This T cell receptor (beta chain) originates from a study of blood T cells in healthy people across ages. Study-wide results and limits: While age rose, TCR beta diversity per million T cells dropped in a roughly linear way.

Per the germline V gene, CDR1 is SEHNR and CDR2 is FQNEAQ (reference sequence). The CDR3 sequence is 12 residues long. The ends were cut back, 5 bases at V and 0 bases at J, with 4 bases in the middle. Of note for this clonotype: Its matching antigen is unknown.

The authors ran a second PCR of roughly 7 to 11 cycles using a sample-barcoded 5' primer and a J-beta primer mix. Each cDNA molecule was tagged by a template-switch adaptor that had 12 random nucleotides. TCRdb re-analysed the 5' RACE reads in MiXCR, keeping a single row per CDR3 protein. This table has 1.6 million or so distinct CDR3 sequences, roughly a third appearing once. Each donor supplied around 9.6 milliliters of peripheral blood. The J gene is TRBJ1-1, the V gene TRBV7-9; D ambiguous. Input material: blood. The receptor was isolated from a woman aged 25-40 years in good health. The CDR3 here is CASSILNTEAFF. CDR3 nucleotides: TGTGCCAGCAGCATCCTGAACACTGAAGCTTTCTTT. The variable domain in full, completed from reference TRBV7-9 and TRBJ1-1, reads DTGVSQNPRHKITKRGQNVTFRCDPISEHNRLYWYRQTLGQGPEFLTYFQNEAQLEKSRLLSDRFSAERPKGSFSTLEIQRTEQGDSAMYLCASSILNTEAFFGQGTRLTVV.